Detailed here is one T cell receptor (beta chain). CDR1 is SGHTA, CDR2 FQGNSA, per germline. The CDR3 runs to 16 residues. J was trimmed by 2 bases and V by 3 bases; bases with no gene match: 5. This sample is part of a study of blood T cell repertoires in COVID-19. For the study at large: The study drew acute and convalescent COVID-19 samples from the United States, Italy and Spain. The cDNA or gDNA used as material had been derived from T cells, B-cell-depleted T cells, or PBMCs.

As handled by the study authors: Amplification of reference gene primers was used by the study to estimate nucleated cell counts. Clones were sequenced by immunoSEQ multiplex PCR, and TCRdb holds only the in-frame ones, with some missing. V, J and clone size were drawn from that table, and D and trimming were deduced from the DNA. The sample lists around 280,000 clones, around 84% occurring once. The gene calls are TRBV7-2 and TRBJ2-1, with TRBD1 matching 9 bases. The sequence was collected from a man aged 70-80 years with acute or convalescent COVID-19. The material sequenced was peripheral blood. CDR3 DNA: TGTGCCAGCAGCTTGCACAGGGGGCGCACCTACAATGAGCAGTTCTTC. Translating it yields CASSLHRGRTYNEQFF.